This record covers a single T cell receptor beta chain. The antigen is undetermined. The sample is drawn from a study of OX40 agonist ivuxolimab in advanced cancers. At the level of the study: Patients got intravenous ivuxolimab at 0.01 to 10 mg/kg every 2 weeks. Averaging 60 years in age, with a range of 23 to 79, the cohort was about 85% male. Study results and limitations: Fewer expanded clones were found on average in CD4+ than in CD8+ T cells.

This CDR3 region has 15 residues. Germline CDR1 MGHRA, CDR2 YSYEKL. Between the trimmed V and J ends, which lost 4 bases and 2 bases, there was a span of 13 bases. Some clones are missing from TCRdb's copy, which holds only in-frame ones; the method was immunoSEQ multiplex PCR. The sample carries 65,000 to 90,000 clones, 90% to 95% recorded once. Blood sampling was done at baseline, cycle 4 day 1, and cycle 7 day 1. The specimen comprised CD4+ or CD8+ T cells sorted from blood, sampled in a trial of the OX40 agonist ivuxolimab. This sequence was found in an adult with an advanced solid tumor such as melanoma, head and neck, liver or kidney cancer. The chain has TRBV4-1 and TRBJ2-3; D call uncertain. The CDR3 DNA sequence: TGCGCCAGCAGCCCGGTGGGGTGGGACACAGATACGCAGTATTTT. This sequence encodes CASSPVGWDTDTQYF.